Listed here are 16 T cell receptor beta chains from one sample, sequenced in a study of T cell responses to AZD1222 COVID-19 vaccine. Method: immunoSEQ multiplex PCR; TCRdb's copy keeps in-frame clones and lacks some. The sample contains 95,000 to 150,000 clones, approximately 92% of which appear only once. The source was peripheral blood, collected on day 0 of AZD1222 vaccination. These receptors were collected from an adult in good health.

The V call is TRBV7-6, the J call TRBJ1-1; 7 nucleotides line up with TRBD1. The trim removed 5 bases at V and 4 bases at J, leaving 4 bases unmatched. The CDR3 is 13 residues long. The germline V gene has CDR1 SGHVS and CDR2 FNYEAQ. The CDR3 here is CASSPQGFTEAFF. CDR3 nucleotides: TGTGCCAGCAGCCCACAGGGGTTCACTGAAGCTTTCTTT.

This chain connects TRBV28 to TRBJ2-2, with 8 bases that match TRBD1. Germline assignment: CDR1 MDHEN and CDR2 SYDVKM. This CDR3 has 14 amino acids. With V trimmed by 6 bases and J by 1 base, 1 base remained unmatched. CDR3 region: CASRGTGNTGELFF. Here the CDR3 DNA reads TGTGCCAGCAGGGGGACAGGGAACACCGGGGAGCTGTTTTTT.

This clone was recorded a few times. The chain uses TRBV10-3 and TRBJ1-1; possibly TRBD1 for D (6 bases). The CDR3 is made up of 14 amino acids. The ends were cut back, 2 bases at V and 3 bases at J, with 10 bases in the middle. Germline CDR1 reads ENHRY; CDR2 reads SYGVKD. This CDR3 is CAISEKGVDTEAFF. CDR3 DNA sequence: TGTGCCATCAGTGAGAAGGGGGTTGACACTGAAGCTTTCTTT.

The chain combines TRBV28 with TRBJ1-5; no definite D call. This CDR3 is built from 14 residues. Trimming cost V 5 bases and J 1 base, with 9 bases left between them. Germline CDR1 and CDR2: MDHEN and SYDVKM. As DNA, the CDR3 is TGTGCCAGCAGTCGGCGATTGAGCAATCAGCCCCAGCATTTT. Its translation: CASSRRLSNQPQHF.

The chain uses TRBV9 and TRBJ2-3, with D maybe TRBD2 (6 bases). The germline CDR1 and CDR2 sequences are SGDLS and YYNGEE. The V and J ends lost 4 bases and 6 bases respectively, with 18 bases between them. CDR3 length equals 15 residues. CDR3 sequence: CASSSRDWGGDTQYF. CDR3 nucleotides: TGTGCCAGCAGCTCCCGGGACTGGGGAGGTGATACGCAGTATTTT.

The chain links TRBV11-1 to TRBJ1-1, with D uncertain. Germline V gene sequence: CDR1 SGHAT, CDR2 FQDESV (reference sequence). CDR3 size: 16 residues. The germline V and J ends were trimmed by 2 bases and 2 bases, with 15 bases remaining between them. The CDR3 DNA is TGTGCCAGCAGCTTAAGGTCGGGGATACTAAACACTGAAGCTTTCTTT. Translated: CASSLRSGILNTEAFF.

This rearrangement joins TRBV7-2 to TRBJ2-5; 8 bases fit TRBD1. Unmatched junction bases numbered 13, after V lost 5 bases and J lost 5 bases. The germline V gene encodes CDR1 SGHTA and CDR2 FQGNSA. The length of the CDR3 is 16 residues. For the CDR3, the DNA is TGTGCCAGCAGCCCAAGACAGGGGTCCGCGGGGGAGACCCAGTACTTC. It specifies CASSPRQGSAGETQYF.

This chain connects TRBV5-1 to TRBJ2-7, with a weak D call TRBD2 (5 bases). CDR3 size: 15 residues. Germline assignment: CDR1 SGHRS and CDR2 YFSETQ. Trimming pared 2 bases from V and 2 bases from J, leaving 14 bases between. Here the CDR3 DNA reads TGCGCCAGCAGCTTAGGTCTACCCGGGACCTACGAGCAGTACTTC. This translates into CASSLGLPGTYEQYF. The entire variable domain, with the rest obtained from reference TRBV5-1 and TRBJ2-7, is as follows: KAGVTQTPRYLIKTRGQQVTLSCSPISGHRSVSWYQQTPGQGLQFLFEYFSETQRNKGNFPGRFSGRQFSNSRSEMNVSTLELGDSALYLCASSLGLPGTYEQYFGPGTRLTVT.

The V gene is TRBV23-1, the J gene TRBJ1-2, with 9 positions matching TRBD1. TRBV23-1 falls under the ORF class, with uncertain function. This CDR3 spans 15 amino acids. The V gene end was trimmed by 6 bases and the J gene end by 2 bases; junction bases not matched to a gene: 7. CDR3 nucleotides: TGCGCCAGCAGACCAACAGGGGGCAAGAACTATGGCTACACCTTC. The encoded protein is CASRPTGGKNYGYTF.

CDR3 sequence (DNA): TGCAGCACGGCCGACAGGCTACTAGCGGGGGGGCTGACAGATACGCAGTATTTT. It encodes CSTADRLLAGGLTDTQYF. The genes are TRBV29-1 and TRBJ2-3; 13 nucleotides line up with TRBD2. V trimming: 8 bases; J trimming: 3 bases; junction bases outside the gene matches: 17. This CDR3 has 18 residues. Per germline, CDR1 SQVTM and CDR2 ANQGSEA.

V usage is TRBV4-1 and J usage is TRBJ2-3, with no clear D. Germline values: CDR1 MGHRA, CDR2 YSYEKL. This CDR3 region has 15 residues. V gave up 1 base and J gave up 2 bases, with 10 bases separating them. The CDR3 DNA reads as TGCGCCAGCAGCCAAGGGACGGCTTACACAGATACGCAGTATTTT. Amino acids: CASSQGTAYTDTQYF.

The V call is TRBV6-1, the J call TRBJ1-1; the D gene is possibly TRBD1 (6 bases). This CDR3 is built from 14 residues. Germline V gene lookup returns CDR1 MNHNS and CDR2 SASEGT. Trimming took 3 bases from V and 1 from J, leaving 9 bases between them. The CDR3 DNA is TGTGCCAGCAGTGAGCGGGGGCGGAACACTGAAGCTTTCTTT. Its protein product is CASSERGRNTEAFF.

V is TRBV2 and J is TRBJ1-2; TRBD1 aligns across 8 bases. The CDR3 extends over 14 amino acids. Germline V CDR1 and CDR2: SNHLY, FYNNEI. Losses at the gene ends were 5 bases for V and 4 bases for J; bases not matched to a gene: 6. As DNA, the CDR3 is TGTGCCAGCAGTCTCGACAGGGGAGGCTATGGCTACACCTTC. Its translation is CASSLDRGGYGYTF.

This clone was recorded only once. This chain joins TRBV19 and TRBJ2-1; 9 nucleotides agree with TRBD2. V lost 8 bases and J lost 6; bases outside the gene matches: 8. The CDR3 loop spans 14 amino acids. Germline CDR1 LNHDA, CDR2 SQIVND (reference sequence). CDR3 protein: CASAGTSLLNEQFF. The CDR3, as DNA: TGTGCCAGTGCCGGGACTAGCCTCCTCAATGAGCAGTTCTTC.

The rearrangement uses TRBV4-2 and TRBJ1-1; D remains ambiguous. The CDR3 extends over 14 amino acids. V was trimmed by 0 bases and J by 11 bases, leaving 16 bases between them. From germline, CDR1 is LGHNA and CDR2 YNFKEQ. The chain's CDR3 is CASSQDGESPQAFF. In nucleotides, the CDR3 is TGTGCCAGCAGCCAAGACGGCGAGTCCCCTCAGGCTTTCTTT.

This clone was seen just once. CDR3 protein: CASSYVWGAADTQYF. CDR3 in DNA: TGTGCCAGCAGTTACGTCTGGGGGGCGGCAGATACGCAGTATTTT. This sequence joins TRBV6-2 or TRBV6-3 and TRBJ2-3; D is possibly TRBD1 or TRBD2 (6 bases each). Germline V gives CDR1 MNHEY, CDR2 SVGEGT. V lost 2 bases to trimming and J lost 4 bases, with 13 bases between them. This CDR3 has 15 residues.